These T cell receptor beta chains were read from a single sample in a study of T cell repertoires in cytomegalovirus infection. These receptors' targets are unknown. Using its own MiXCR run on the reads, TCRdb lists one record per CDR3 protein. Of about a million distinct CDR3 sequences listed, roughly 30% are singletons. Sequenced material: cultured CD8+ T cells from PBMCs, taken from culture after CMV antigen stimulation. The receptors here all came from a human donor in good health (CMV status not recorded). Some clones in this sample may be carry-over from other donors' samples. Each CDR3 is given with its conserved first and last residue. The D gene is left open where the match is weak. A row's size may be missing; if present it is once, few, many or a size class.

abundance	v_gene	d_gene	j_gene	CDR3nt	CDR3aa
few	TRBV6-6	.	TRBJ2-3	TGTGCCAGCAGTTACCCCTATGGGGCGGGGGCGTATTTAAGCACAGATACGCAGTATTTT	CASSYPYGAGAYLSTDTQYF
once	TRBV9	.	TRBJ1-2	TGTGCCAGCAGCCTTCCTCTGACAGGCTACTATGGCTACACCTTC	CASSLPLTGYYGYTF
.	TRBV7-6	.	TRBJ2-1	TGTGCCAGCAGCTTAGCGGGGGGTTTCCATAATTCGGGGAAACACAATGAGCAGTTCTTC	CASSLAGGFHNSGKHNEQFF
.	TRBV6-1	.	TRBJ2-1	TGTGCCAGCAACGTAGCGGCGAATGAGCAGTTCTTC	CASNVAANEQFF
.	TRBV7-2	.	TRBJ1-6	TGTGCCAGCAGCGGAGAGCCCGGGTTTAAATCACCCCTCCACTTT	CASSGEPGFKSPLHF
.	TRBV29-1	.	TRBJ2-2	TGCAGCGCCGGGACTGGTGGTGCCGGGGAGCTGTTTTTT	CSAGTGGAGELFF
.	TRBV6-6	.	TRBJ2-5	TGTGCCAGCAGTTACTACGCGCCGGGAGCGGAAGAGACCCAGTACTTC	CASSYYAPGAEETQYF
.	TRBV7-6	.	TRBJ2-3	TGTGCCAGCAGCACGCCTAGGACAGATACGCAGTATTTT	CASSTPRTDTQYF
.	TRBV6-8	.	TRBJ2-3	TGTGCCAGCAGTCAGAACCAACTATCTAAAAGCACAGATACGCAGTATTTT	CASSQNQLSKSTDTQYF
many	TRBV4-1	.	TRBJ1-1	TGCGCCAGCAGCCAAGTCCCTTTCGGGACATACATGAACACTGAAGCTTTCTTT	CASSQVPFGTYMNTEAFF
few	TRBV5-1	.	TRBJ2-2	TGCGCCAGCAGCACCCGGACCGACATGGCGAACACCGGGGAGCTGTTTTTT	CASSTRTDMANTGELFF
.	TRBV6-2/TRBV6-3	TRBD2	TRBJ2-5	TGTGCCAGCAGTCACGCGGGGGGCCAAGAGACCCAGTACTTC	CASSHAGGQETQYF
few	TRBV14	.	TRBJ1-2	TGTGCCAGCAGCCAAGACCCTGGGGCAGGGGGCTACACCTTC	CASSQDPGAGGYTF
.	TRBV6-2/TRBV6-3	.	TRBJ2-5	TGTGCCAGCAGTTATCTACCCTGGGAGACCCAGTACTTC	CASSYLPWETQYF
.	TRBV14	.	TRBJ2-1	TGTGCCAGCAGACACAGCGGAGGGGGCGCGTTCGACAATGAGCAGTTCTTC	CASRHSGGGAFDNEQFF
.	TRBV5-1	.	TRBJ2-3	TGCGCCAGCAGCATGGCCGGGGGTGGCACAGATACGCAGTATTTT	CASSMAGGGTDTQYF
few	TRBV7-2	.	TRBJ1-5	TGTGCCAGCAGCGCCCCCGGGACACACAATCAGCCCCAGCATTTT	CASSAPGTHNQPQHF
once	TRBV7-2	TRBD1	TRBJ1-1	TGTGCCAGCAGCACACCTTCCGGGACAGGCGACACTGAAGCTTTCTTT	CASSTPSGTGDTEAFF
.	TRBV7-9	.	TRBJ1-2	TGTGCCAGCAGAACCGTCAGGTTCTATGGCTACACCTTC	CASRTVRFYGYTF
few	TRBV7-4	TRBD2	TRBJ2-7	TGTGCCAGCAGCTTAGGGACTAGCGGGGGACCCTCCTCCTCCTACGAGCAGTACTTC	CASSLGTSGGPSSSYEQYF
few	TRBV19	TRBD2	TRBJ2-4	TGTGCCAGTAGTATTACTAGCGGCCCCAAAAACATTCAGTACTTC	CASSITSGPKNIQYF
many	TRBV7-7	.	TRBJ2-6	TGTGCTAGCAGCTTACAAGGGTTTAGATCTGGGGCCAACGTCCTGACTTTC	CASSLQGFRSGANVLTF
few	TRBV7-9	.	TRBJ2-7	TGTGCCAGCAGCCATGGAAGGGGTAGCGAGCAGTACTTC	CASSHGRGSEQYF